This entry lists 9 T cell receptor beta chains sequenced from one sample in a study of graft-versus-host responses after intestinal transplantation. Antigens for these TCRs are unknown. Using immunoSEQ multiplex PCR, the repertoire was profiled, and TCRdb retains in-frame clones only, with some absent. Among tens of thousands of clones listed, 90% to 95% were seen once. Sequenced material: unstimulated CD8+ T cells sorted from spleen or lymph node cells, taken before transplant. The receptors come from a human donor who was the organ donor for an intestinal transplant.

This chain connects TRBV5-1 to TRBJ2-1; weak D call: TRBD2 (6 bases). V was cut by 0 bases and J by 7 bases, with 14 bases left in between. The CDR3 spans 15 residues. The germline CDR1 and CDR2 sequences are SGHRS and YFSETQ. CDR3 DNA sequence: TGCGCCAGCAGCTTGGGTGGCGGGACGGGGAATGAGCAGTTCTTC. This translates into CASSLGGGTGNEQFF.

The chain recombines TRBV19 with TRBJ1-5; 9 bases are shared with TRBD1. CDR3 length equals 15 residues. Per germline, CDR1 LNHDA and CDR2 SQIVND (reference sequence). J gave up 7 bases and V 6 bases, and 10 bases lay outside the gene matches. CDR3 region: CASSQGDRVVQPQHF. The DNA of the CDR3 is TGTGCCAGTAGCCAGGGGGACAGGGTCGTACAGCCCCAGCATTTT.

This chain links TRBV5-8 with TRBJ2-1, with 8 bases aligning to TRBD2. V shed 4 bases and J 14 bases; nucleotides not matched to a gene: 26. The germline V gene has CDR1 SGHTS and CDR2 YDEGEE. The CDR3 spans 18 residues. CDR3 in DNA: TGTGCCAGCAGCCAGTGGACCGGTCGGATACCGGGACTAGGGGCTGAGTTCTTC. Amino acids: CASSQWTGRIPGLGAEFF.

The chain recombines TRBV10-2 with TRBJ1-1; unclear D gene. The CDR3 contains 16 residues. V was pared by 0 bases and J by 3 bases, with 14 bases between. Germline CDR1 is WSHSY and CDR2 is SAAADI. As DNA, the CDR3 is TGCGCCAGCAGTGAGTCCCAGCGAGGGTTGGACACTGAAGCTTTCTTT. Its protein product is CASSESQRGLDTEAFF.

V is TRBV7-9 and J is TRBJ1-1, with D perhaps TRBD1 (5 bases). Germline assignment: CDR1 SEHNR and CDR2 FQNEAQ (reference sequence). The CDR3 has 12 residues. V shed 7 bases and J shed 8 bases, with 14 bases lying between them. The DNA for the CDR3 is TGTGCCAGCACCCCGGGTGGGGCCGAAGCTTTCTTT. Protein: CASTPGGAEAFF.

In this sample, this clone turned up a few times. The chain carries TRBV4-3 and TRBJ1-1, with 7 bases fitting TRBD1. Germline V lookup: CDR1 LGHNA, CDR2 YSLEER. This CDR3 comprises 15 residues. Unmatched junction bases numbered 11, after V lost 7 bases and J lost 3 bases. CDR3 bases: TGCGCCAGCAAGGCCCGACAGGGCATCGACACTGAAGCTTTCTTT. It is translated as CASKARQGIDTEAFF.

This chain uses TRBV5-1 with TRBJ2-3; TRBD2 aligns across 8 bases. The J segment lost 2 bases and the V segment lost 4 bases, leaving 9 bases of the junction unmatched. This CDR3 is 16 amino acids long. Per the germline V gene, CDR1 is SGHRS and CDR2 is YFSETQ. This CDR3 is CASSITGTRLTDTQYF. CDR3 in DNA: TGCGCCAGCAGCATTACCGGGACTAGACTCACAGATACGCAGTATTTT.

The V gene is TRBV6-5, the J gene TRBJ2-7, with D perhaps matching TRBD1 (6 bases). The germline CDR1 and CDR2 sequences are MNHEY and SVGAGI. V lost 2 bases and J 3 bases, leaving 8 bases between the germline ends. This CDR3 is 13 amino acids long. CDR3 residues: CASSYRDNYEQYF. CDR3 in DNA: TGTGCCAGCAGTTACCGGGACAACTACGAGCAGTACTTC.

The genes are TRBV2 and TRBJ2-3, with a possible D match to TRBD1 (6 bases). In germline, CDR1 is SNHLY, CDR2 FYNNEI. V lost 8 bases and J 0 bases, leaving 12 bases between the germline ends. The CDR3 contains 14 residues. The CDR3 DNA is TGTGCCAGCTGGGGGCAGGGAAGCACAGATACGCAGTATTTT. Its translation: CASWGQGSTDTQYF. The full variable domain, rest sourced from reference TRBV2 and TRBJ2-3, is EPEVTQTPSHQVTQMGQEVILRCVPISNHLYFYWYRQILGQKVEFLVSFYNNEISEKSEIFDDQFSVERPDGSNFTLKIRSTKLEDSAMYFCASWGQGSTDTQYFGPGTRLTVL.